Presented here are 3 T cell receptor beta chains from one specimen sequenced in a study of blood T cell repertoires in COVID-19. TCRdb's table, derived via immunoSEQ multiplex PCR, lists solely in-frame clones and lacks some. In the table there are 250,000 or so clones, 85% to 90% of which are singletons. Material for sequencing was peripheral blood. These receptor sequences come from a woman aged 60-75 years with COVID-19, enrolled during active disease.

The chain has TRBV19 and TRBJ2-5; perhaps TRBD2 as D (6 bases). The CDR3 contains 16 residues. Germline CDR1 LNHDA, CDR2 SQIVND (reference sequence). The germline V and J ends were trimmed by 3 bases and 5 bases, with 19 bases remaining between them. The CDR3 reads CASSIYGDGRGETQYF. In DNA form, the CDR3 reads TGTGCCAGTAGTATTTATGGGGACGGCCGGGGGGAGACCCAGTACTTC.

The chain has TRBV6-6 and TRBJ1-5; D remains unclear. There are 14 residues in the CDR3. Trimming shortened V by 7 bases and J by 7 bases, and 17 bases separated the two germline ends. Germline CDR1 MNHNY, CDR2 SVGAGI (reference sequence). CDR3 DNA sequence: TGTGCCAGCACCCCGGTCGGGGATGGCCAGCCCCAGCATTTT. Its protein product is CASTPVGDGQPQHF.

V is TRBV7-8 and J is TRBJ1-2, with TRBD1 matching over 12 bases. The CDR3 consists of 16 residues. J gave up 4 bases and V 1 base, and 4 bases lay outside the gene matches. Germline CDR1 is SGHVS and CDR2 is FQNEAQ. The CDR3: CASSLGGQGASYGYTF. Here the CDR3 DNA reads TGTGCCAGCAGCTTAGGGGGACAGGGGGCGAGCTATGGCTACACCTTC.